Below, 2 T cell receptor beta chains from the same sample are listed, as sequenced in a study of cytomegalovirus exposure and HLA in healthy donors. Researchers ran the PCR with 60 Vbeta and 13 Jbeta primers. The protocol was immunoSEQ multiplex PCR, while the TCRdb copy is restricted to in-frame clones and leaves out a portion. Of 150,000 to 200,000 clones listed, around 75% are singletons. Sequenced input: PBMCs. The receptors shown here come from a woman aged 45-60 years in good health and CMV-seronegative.

This clone came up a few times. The V gene is TRBV6-1, the J gene TRBJ1-2; possibly TRBD1 for D (6 bases). V shed 1 base and J shed 5 bases, with 14 bases lying between them. The CDR3 length is 15 residues. CDR1 and CDR2 from the germline V gene are MNHNS and SASEGT. This chain's CDR3 is CASSEGGTRNYGYTF. CDR3 in DNA: TGTGCCAGCAGTGAAGGTGGGACAAGGAATTATGGCTACACCTTC.

The gene calls are TRBV6-5 and TRBJ1-2, with D unclear. The CDR3 sequence is 12 residues long. V dropped 5 bases and J dropped 4 bases, with 8 bases sitting between them. Per the germline V gene, CDR1 is MNHEY and CDR2 is SVGAGI. The CDR3 DNA reads as TGTGCCAGCAGTCCCGAGGGCTATGGCTACACCTTC. Translating it yields CASSPEGYGYTF.